These T cell receptor beta chains were read from a single sample in a study of T cell responses to AZD1222 COVID-19 vaccine. Assay used: immunoSEQ multiplex PCR; TCRdb lists only in-frame clones, some missing. The sample consists of approximately 56,000 clones, approximately 85% of them appearing once. Material: peripheral blood, obtained on day 0 of AZD1222 vaccination. Receptor source: an adult in good health. Each CDR3 is given with its conserved first and last residue. The order of the fields is D gene, V gene, CDR3 protein. D genes are given only for firm matches.

D: -
V: TRBV4-2
CDR3: CASSRQTRQELLEKLFF

D: -
V: TRBV10-1
CDR3: CASSTGRDSPLHF

D: TRBD2
V: TRBV3-1/TRBV3-2
CDR3: CASSQDRLAGALQETQYF

D: -
V: TRBV12-3/TRBV12-4
CDR3: CASSPGTYETQYF

D: -
V: TRBV27
CDR3: CASRHTGSSTDTQYF

D: -
V: TRBV3-1/TRBV3-2
CDR3: CASSHKVWSRYEQYF

D: -
V: TRBV4-2
CDR3: CASSQDTGPGELFF

D: -
V: TRBV5-4
CDR3: CASSLDARSSYNEQFF

D: -
V: TRBV2
CDR3: CASSAGWSGANVLTF

D: -
V: TRBV19
CDR3: CASTLEQGNTEAFF

D: -
V: TRBV28
CDR3: CASSYPGTLSSYEQYF

D: TRBD2
V: TRBV5-1
CDR3: CASSLEARGGTGELFF

D: -
V: TRBV5-1
CDR3: CASSLAVNTEAFF

D: -
V: TRBV24-1
CDR3: CATSDSIGGSPLHF

D: -
V: TRBV28
CDR3: CASRISGSSYEQYF

D: TRBD2
V: TRBV6-2/TRBV6-3
CDR3: CASSYTSGGTDTQYF

D: -
V: TRBV19
CDR3: CASSIPGDPYEQYF

D: -
V: TRBV19
CDR3: CASSKGQNSGNTIYF

D: -
V: TRBV29-1
CDR3: CSVEVTAMNTEAFF

D: -
V: TRBV7-2
CDR3: CASSLNRQENTEAFF

D: TRBD1
V: TRBV5-5
CDR3: CASSRGGGDRATQPQHF

D: TRBD1
V: TRBV2
CDR3: CASIQDRGSEQYF

D: -
V: TRBV10-2
CDR3: CASSESDVRINYGYTF

D: -
V: TRBV4-2
CDR3: CASSQGDRGQAGELFF

D: TRBD2
V: TRBV2
CDR3: CASRVAGSSYEQYF

D: TRBD2
V: TRBV20-1
CDR3: CSPSGRGSIQETQYF

D: -
V: TRBV7-2
CDR3: CASSPLRGSYNEQFF

D: -
V: TRBV27
CDR3: CASSFDGVGPLHF

D: -
V: TRBV7-9
CDR3: CASSLAMGSGANVLTF

D: TRBD1
V: TRBV6-5
CDR3: CASSWTGGNQPQHF

D: TRBD2
V: TRBV5-6
CDR3: CASSLGSGARGGADTQYF

D: -
V: TRBV10-3
CDR3: CAIRNQGRVPLHF

D: TRBD1
V: TRBV27
CDR3: CASSLFYTGEVSVNGEKLFF

D: TRBD1
V: TRBV6-1
CDR3: CASSEEGTGQPYTF

D: -
V: TRBV11-3
CDR3: CASSLGEAGTEAFF

D: -
V: TRBV3-1/TRBV3-2
CDR3: CASTLGGEAEAFF

D: TRBD1
V: TRBV10-3
CDR3: CAISSETGPYGYTF

D: TRBD1
V: TRBV5-5
CDR3: CASSSLTGDSSYEQYF

D: TRBD2
V: TRBV5-6
CDR3: CASSYSGGASYEQYF

D: -
V: TRBV9
CDR3: CASSVPSAGGYTF

D: -
V: TRBV2
CDR3: CASSVARDTEAFF

D: -
V: TRBV13
CDR3: CASSLSRTAGGYTF